This T cell receptor (beta chain) derives from a study of response to subunit inactivated influenza vaccine. TCRdb reanalysed the RT-PCR reads using MiXCR and keeps one entry per CDR3 protein. Of 500,000 to 750,000 distinct CDR3 sequences listed, 13% to 15% are singletons. Study findings and constraints: That few new T cells are recruited by each seasonal influenza vaccination was the authors' suggestion.

This clonotype has a handful of counts. Its matching antigen is unknown. Sequencing used PBMCs from blood, obtained roughly 12 days after vaccination. The TCR was taken from a man aged 50 or older who received an inactivated influenza vaccine.

The CDR3 sequence is CASRASSGANVLTF. The CDR3 DNA follows: TGTGCCAGCAGGGCTAGCTCTGGGGCCAACGTCCTGACTTTC. The rearrangement links TRBV2 to TRBJ2-6; D remains ambiguous. Trimming cost V 6 bases and J 0 bases, with 6 bases left between them. CDR3 length equals 14 residues. Germline V gene sequence: CDR1 SNHLY, CDR2 FYNNEI.